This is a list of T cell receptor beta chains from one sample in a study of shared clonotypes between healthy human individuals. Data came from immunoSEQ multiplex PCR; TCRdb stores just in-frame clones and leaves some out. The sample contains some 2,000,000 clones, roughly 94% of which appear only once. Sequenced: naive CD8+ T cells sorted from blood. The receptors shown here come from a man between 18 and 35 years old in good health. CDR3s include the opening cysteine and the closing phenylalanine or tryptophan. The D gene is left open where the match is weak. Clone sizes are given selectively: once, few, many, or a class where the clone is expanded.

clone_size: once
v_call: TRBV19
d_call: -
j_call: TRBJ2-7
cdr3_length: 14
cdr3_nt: TGTGCCAGTAGTATTGGGGGGCCAGGTTACGAGCAGTACTTC
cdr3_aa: CASSIGGPGYEQYF

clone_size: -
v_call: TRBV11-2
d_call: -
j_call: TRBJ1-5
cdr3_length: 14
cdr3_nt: TGTGCCAGCAGCTCGGGGACATCGAATCAGCCCCAGCATTTT
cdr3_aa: CASSSGTSNQPQHF

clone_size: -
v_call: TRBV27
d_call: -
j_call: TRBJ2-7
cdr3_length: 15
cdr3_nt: TGTGCCAGCAGTCCATCCCCCAGGACAATCTACGAGCAGTACTTC
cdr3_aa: CASSPSPRTIYEQYF

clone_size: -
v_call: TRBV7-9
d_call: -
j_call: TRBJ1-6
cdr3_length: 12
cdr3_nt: TGTGCCAGCAGCTTAGAGGGTCCACCCCTCCACTTT
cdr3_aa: CASSLEGPPLHF

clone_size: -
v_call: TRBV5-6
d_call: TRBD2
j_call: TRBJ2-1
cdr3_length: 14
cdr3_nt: TGTGCCAGCAGCTTAGGGACTATCCACAATGAGCAGTTCTTC
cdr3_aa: CASSLGTIHNEQFF

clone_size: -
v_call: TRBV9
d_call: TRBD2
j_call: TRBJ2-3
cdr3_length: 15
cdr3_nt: TGTGCCAGCAGCGCACTAGCGGGAGGGCTAGATACGCAGTATTTT
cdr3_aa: CASSALAGGLDTQYF

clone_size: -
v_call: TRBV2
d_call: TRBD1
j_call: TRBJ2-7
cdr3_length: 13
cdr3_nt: TGTGCCAGCAGTTCCGGGACAGGGGGAGAGCAGTACTTC
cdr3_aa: CASSSGTGGEQYF

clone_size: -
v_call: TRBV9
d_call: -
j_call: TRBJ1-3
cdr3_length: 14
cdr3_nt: TGTGCCAGCAGCGGAGGAGGGTCTGGAAACACCATATATTTT
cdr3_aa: CASSGGGSGNTIYF

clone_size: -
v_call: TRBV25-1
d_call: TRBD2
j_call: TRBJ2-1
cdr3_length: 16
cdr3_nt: TGTGCCAGCAGCGAACCGGGGGGAGGGGATTACAATGAGCAGTTCTTC
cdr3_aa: CASSEPGGGDYNEQFF

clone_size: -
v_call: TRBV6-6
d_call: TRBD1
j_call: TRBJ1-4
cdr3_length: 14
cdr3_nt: TGTGCCAGCACGAGGGGGCCGTACCTTGAAAAACTGTTTTTT
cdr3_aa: CASTRGPYLEKLFF

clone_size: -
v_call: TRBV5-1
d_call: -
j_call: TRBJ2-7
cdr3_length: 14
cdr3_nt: TGCGCCAGCAGCTTGGAAGTAGGGTCCTACGAGCAGTACTTC
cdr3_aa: CASSLEVGSYEQYF

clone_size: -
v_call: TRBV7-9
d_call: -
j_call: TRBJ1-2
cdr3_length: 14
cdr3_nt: TGTGCCAGCAGCTCTTCTGGGGGTAACTATGGCTACACCTTC
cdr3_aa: CASSSSGGNYGYTF

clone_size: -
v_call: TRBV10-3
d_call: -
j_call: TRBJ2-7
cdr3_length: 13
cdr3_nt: TGTGCCATCAGCACAGACCCTTCCTACGAGCAGTACTTC
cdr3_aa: CAISTDPSYEQYF

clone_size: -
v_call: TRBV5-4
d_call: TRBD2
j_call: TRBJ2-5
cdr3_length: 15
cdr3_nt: TGTGCCAGCAACCTTTGGGCTAGCGGGGGCGAGACCCAGTACTTC
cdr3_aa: CASNLWASGGETQYF

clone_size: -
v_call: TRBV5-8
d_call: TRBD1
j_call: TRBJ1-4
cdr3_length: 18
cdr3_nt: TGTGCCAGCAGCTTGGACGTCAGGGGGTCGGTTACTAATGAAAAACTGTTTTTT
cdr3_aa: CASSLDVRGSVTNEKLFF

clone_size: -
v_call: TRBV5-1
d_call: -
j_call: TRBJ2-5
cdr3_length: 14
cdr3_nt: TGCGCCAGCTCACTGTACGGGAGAGATGAGACCCAGTACTTC
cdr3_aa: CASSLYGRDETQYF

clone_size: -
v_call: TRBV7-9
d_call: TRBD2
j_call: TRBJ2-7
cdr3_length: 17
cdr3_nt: TGTGCCAGCGCGGGTTGGGTGGAAGCGGGGGAGACCTACGAGCAGTACTTC
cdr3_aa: CASAGWVEAGETYEQYF